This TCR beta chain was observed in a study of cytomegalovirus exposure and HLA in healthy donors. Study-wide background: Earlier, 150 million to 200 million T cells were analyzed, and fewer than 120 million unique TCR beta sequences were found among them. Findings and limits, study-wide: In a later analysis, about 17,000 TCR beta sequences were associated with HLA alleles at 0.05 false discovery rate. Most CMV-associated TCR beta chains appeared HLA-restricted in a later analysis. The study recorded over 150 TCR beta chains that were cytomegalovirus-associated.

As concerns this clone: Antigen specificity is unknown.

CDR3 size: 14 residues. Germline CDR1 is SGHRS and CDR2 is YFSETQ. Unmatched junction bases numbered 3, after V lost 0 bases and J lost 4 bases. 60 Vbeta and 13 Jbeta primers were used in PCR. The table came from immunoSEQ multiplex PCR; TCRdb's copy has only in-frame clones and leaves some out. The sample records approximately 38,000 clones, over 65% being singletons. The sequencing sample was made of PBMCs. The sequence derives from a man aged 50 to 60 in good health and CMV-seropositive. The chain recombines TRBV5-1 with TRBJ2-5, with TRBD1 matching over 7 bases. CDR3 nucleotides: TGCGCCAGCAGCTTGGGACAGGGTGGAGAGACCCAGTACTTC. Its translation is CASSLGQGGETQYF.